Reported below is one T cell receptor (beta chain). Germline trimming cut 5 bases from V and 2 bases from J; bases unmatched to any gene: 3. This CDR3 contains 13 residues. The V gene's germline CDR1 is LNHNV and CDR2 YYDKDF (reference sequence). Under the authors' procedure: Counts of nucleated cells, estimated from reference gene primer amplification, were obtained. Generated by immunoSEQ multiplex PCR, the TCRdb table keeps only in-frame clones and is missing some. V, J and clone size were drawn from that table, and D and trimming were deduced from the DNA. This sample has fewer than 200,000 clones, with around 87% found just once. The data derive from a study of blood T cell repertoires in COVID-19.

The V and J genes are TRBV15 and TRBJ2-7, with 7 bases lining up with TRBD2. Sequenced sample: peripheral blood. This receptor was obtained from a woman of 80 years or more with COVID-19, enrolled during active disease. This CDR3 reads CATSPGGPYEQYF. The CDR3 region has the DNA TGTGCCACCAGCCCGGGGGGACCCTACGAGCAGTACTTC. Variable domain in full (rest from reference TRBV15 and TRBJ2-7): DAMVIQNPRYQVTQFGKPVTLSCSQTLNHNVMYWYQQKSSQAPKLLFHYYDKDFNNEADTPDNFQSRRPNTSFCFLDIRSPGLGDTAMYLCATSPGGPYEQYFGPGTRLTVT.